What follows are 28 T cell receptor beta chains derived from one specimen sequenced in a study of T cells in Graves' hyperthyroidism and ophthalmopathy. It was RNA transcripts that yielded the amplified TCR beta CDR3 regions. First-round RT-PCR targeting the TCR CDR3 was performed with the HTBI primer set. TCRdb ran MiXCR on the multiplex PCR reads and lists one entry per CDR3 protein. There are fewer than 400,000 distinct CDR3 sequences in the sample; roughly 15% occur only once, and around 34% lies in the top ten. Sequencing was performed on blood. Every receptor here comes from a young man with Graves' hyperthyroidism.

Turning to this clonotype: With a much larger clone just one base away, this may be a read error. This chain connects TRBV10-3 to TRBJ1-1; no firm D call. Germline V lookup: CDR1 ENHRY, CDR2 SYGVKD. The V end was cut by 1 base, the J end by 4 bases, with 13 bases between. The CDR3 spans 15 residues. Here the CDR3 DNA reads TGTGCCATCAGTGAGTTAGAACACGCAATCACTGAAGCTTTCTTT. Its translation is CAISELEHAITEAFF.

The chain has TRBV20-1 and TRBJ2-2, with D perhaps being TRBD1 or TRBD2 (6 bases each). CDR3 length: 16 amino acids. Germline V gene lookup returns CDR1 DFQATT and CDR2 SNEGSKA (reference sequence). Trimming took off 0 bases at V and 5 bases at J, with 16 bases between the two ends. Written as DNA, the CDR3 is TGCAGTGCTAGAGATAGGAGGGGGGCACGGACCGGGGAGCTGTTTTTT. Its protein is CSARDRRGARTGELFF.

This clonotype was counted at least ten times. The chain couples TRBV12-3 or TRBV12-4 to TRBJ1-1, with D possibly TRBD1 on 6 matching bases. V was cut by 7 bases and J by 1 base, with 10 bases left in between. The CDR3 spans 13 residues. CDR3 DNA: TGTGCCAGCAAAACGGGACAGAACACTGAAGCTTTCTTT. It specifies CASKTGQNTEAFF.

This clonotype has a count of ten or more. The chain links TRBV30 to TRBJ2-7; the D gene is possibly TRBD2 (6 bases). The CDR3 is 11 residues long. Germline V lookup: CDR1 GTSNPN, CDR2 SVGIG (reference sequence). V lost 3 bases, J lost 7 bases, and 10 bases lay in between. This CDR3 is CAWSRAGEQYF. The CDR3 region has the DNA TGTGCCTGGAGCCGTGCGGGGGAGCAGTACTTC.

This clonotype was seen at least ten times. V and J are TRBV6-1 and TRBJ2-1; 10 bases are shared with TRBD2. Germline V gene sequence: CDR1 MNHNS, CDR2 SASEGT. The CDR3 has 15 amino acids. V trimming: 6 bases; J trimming: 4 bases; junction bases outside the gene matches: 6. CDR3 in amino acids: CASSPPAGGYNEQFF. The CDR3 coding sequence is TGTGCCAGCAGCCCTCCAGCGGGAGGGTACAATGAGCAGTTCTTC.

The genes are TRBV6-1 and TRBJ2-1; D is perhaps TRBD1 (7 bases). V was shortened by 7 bases and J by 12 bases, with 10 bases between the two germline ends. This CDR3 region has 10 residues. Per germline, CDR1 MNHNS and CDR2 SASEGT. Here the CDR3 reads CASTQGGQFF. The DNA of the CDR3 is TGTGCCAGCACTCAGGGGGGGCAGTTCTTC.

This clonotype has ten or more counts. The chain is built from TRBV2 and TRBJ2-5, with 12 bases identical to TRBD2. With V trimmed by 5 bases and J by 4 bases, 5 bases remained unmatched. This CDR3 is 15 amino acids long. Germline assignment: CDR1 SNHLY and CDR2 FYNNEI. DNA of the CDR3: TGTGCCAGCAGTAATTCGGGACTAGCGGGAGAGACCCAGTACTTC. Amino acid sequence: CASSNSGLAGETQYF. The entire variable domain, with the rest obtained from reference TRBV2 and TRBJ2-5, is as follows: EPEVTQTPSHQVTQMGQEVILRCVPISNHLYFYWYRQILGQKVEFLVSFYNNEISEKSEIFDDQFSVERPDGSNFTLKIRSTKLEDSAMYFCASSNSGLAGETQYFGPGTRLLVL.

This clonotype has just a few counts. V is TRBV7-9 and J is TRBJ1-3; D uncertain. The CDR3 is 13 amino acids. The germline V gene encodes CDR1 SEHNR and CDR2 FQNEAQ (reference sequence). Trimming took 5 bases from V and 7 from J, leaving 12 bases between them. This CDR3 is CASSRGGENTIYF. CDR3 bases: TGTGCCAGCAGCCGCGGCGGGGAGAACACCATATATTTT.

Only a few counts were recorded for this clonotype. The V call is TRBV7-9, the J call TRBJ2-7; D is unclear. The V end was cut by 4 bases, the J end by 3 bases, with 10 bases between. Germline V gene sequence: CDR1 SEHNR, CDR2 FQNEAQ (reference sequence). The CDR3 totals 13 residues. CDR3 in amino acids: CASSSTNSYEQYF. DNA for the CDR3: TGTGCCAGCAGCTCCACGAACAGCTACGAGCAGTACTTC. Full variable domain (outside the CDR3, taken from reference TRBV7-9 and TRBJ2-7): DTGVSQNPRHKITKRGQNVTFRCDPISEHNRLYWYRQTLGQGPEFLTYFQNEAQLEKSRLLSDRFSAERPKGSFSTLEIQRTEQGDSAMYLCASSSTNSYEQYFGPGTRLTVT.

This clonotype appeared many times. CDR3 residues: CSVHRQGQGSDTQYF. CDR3 bases: TGCAGTGTTCACCGACAGGGCCAAGGATCAGATACGCAGTATTTT. This chain connects TRBV20-1 to TRBJ2-3; 7 bases map to TRBD1. The CDR3 covers 15 residues. The V and J ends lost 7 bases and 4 bases, in that order; junction bases with no gene match: 14. Germline V gene data show CDR1 as DFQATT and CDR2 as SNEGSKA (reference sequence).

This clonotype was detected only a few times. This chain connects TRBV7-6 to TRBJ2-2, with TRBD2 as a possible D gene (6 bases). Per the germline V gene, CDR1 is SGHVS and CDR2 is FNYEAQ. CDR3 size: 14 residues. Trimming stripped 6 bases from V and 4 bases from J, with 12 bases between. This CDR3 is CASSPGLLTGELFF. As DNA, the CDR3 is TGTGCCAGCAGTCCGGGACTTCTCACCGGGGAGCTGTTTTTT.

The chain has TRBV19 and TRBJ1-5; unclear D gene. The length of the CDR3 is 18 residues. V lost 8 bases to trimming and J lost 0 bases, with 23 bases between them. From germline, CDR1 is LNHDA and CDR2 SQIVND (reference sequence). CDR3 sequence (DNA): TGTGCCAGTGACGATGGGTCCAATATCGGGTCTAGCAATCAGCCCCAGCATTTT. Its protein product is CASDDGSNIGSSNQPQHF.

This clonotype was observed many times. J is TRBJ2-3 and V is TRBV7-9; D not resolved. This CDR3 has 12 amino acids. Germline V gene lookup returns CDR1 SEHNR and CDR2 FQNEAQ (reference sequence). Trimming pared 2 bases from V and 6 bases from J, leaving 6 bases between. The CDR3 protein is CASSLYGDTQYF. CDR3 coding DNA: TGTGCCAGCAGCTTATACGGTGATACGCAGTATTTT.

This chain uses TRBV6-1 with TRBJ1-1; D is uncertain. Germline V gives CDR1 MNHNS, CDR2 SASEGT. V gave up 6 bases and J gave up 6 bases, with 8 bases separating them. The CDR3 covers 11 residues. For the CDR3, the DNA is TGTGCCAGCAGCTACGACCCTGAAGCTTTCTTT. Its protein is CASSYDPEAFF.

This clonotype is a singleton in its sample. The rearrangement links TRBV7-9 to TRBJ1-1; D may be TRBD1 (5 bases). V shed 8 bases and J shed 5 bases, with 18 bases lying between them. Per germline, CDR1 SEHNR and CDR2 FQNEAQ (reference sequence). CDR3 length: 14 amino acids. The CDR3 coding sequence is TGTGCCAGCGGCAACCTGGGGGTAGAAACTGAAGCTTTCTTT. It yields the protein CASGNLGVETEAFF.

This clonotype was recorded at least ten times. The J gene is TRBJ2-5, the V gene TRBV7-3, with D possibly TRBD2 on 5 matching bases. The V and J ends lost 6 bases and 5 bases respectively, with 13 bases between them. The CDR3 contains 13 residues. Looked up from germline, CDR1 is SGHTA and CDR2 is FQGTGA. The CDR3 DNA reads as TGTGCCAGCAGTCTCGGGCCGGGGGAGACCCAGTACTTC. This encodes CASSLGPGETQYF.

The chain carries TRBV5-6 and TRBJ2-1; 13 bases map to TRBD2. The V segment lost 4 bases and the J segment 4 bases; nucleotides outside the gene matches: 5. CDR3 length: 16 amino acids. Per germline, CDR1 SGHDT and CDR2 YYEEEE. CDR3 bases: TGTGCCAGCAGCACCGGACTAGCGGGAGTGTACAATGAGCAGTTCTTC. Translation gives CASSTGLAGVYNEQFF.

The V call is TRBV4-3, the J call TRBJ2-1; TRBD2 aligns across 9 bases. The CDR3 is 15 amino acids. Trimming took 4 bases from V and 8 from J; bases not matched to a gene: 9. The germline gives CDR1 LGHNA, CDR2 YSLEER. The CDR3 loop is CASSLPRTSADEQFF. CDR3 nucleotides: TGCGCCAGCAGCCTTCCGAGGACTAGCGCCGATGAGCAGTTCTTC.

This clonotype appeared many times. The rearrangement joins TRBV5-1 to TRBJ2-7; D is unclear. Deletions cut 1 base from V and 5 bases from J, with 13 bases between. Per germline, CDR1 SGHRS and CDR2 YFSETQ. The CDR3 length is 14 residues. CDR3 sequence: CASSLSKDIDEQYF. The DNA for the CDR3 is TGCGCCAGCAGCTTGAGCAAGGATATCGACGAGCAGTACTTC.

V is TRBV19 and J is TRBJ2-6; D uncertain. The V end lost 3 bases, the J end lost 2 bases, and 8 bases lay between the germline ends. Germline CDR1 is LNHDA and CDR2 is SQIVND (reference sequence). This CDR3 is built from 15 residues. The CDR3 reads CASSIVLAGANVLTF. The DNA of the CDR3 is TGTGCCAGTAGTATTGTCCTAGCTGGGGCCAACGTCCTGACTTTC.

This clonotype was recorded at least ten times. The junction departs from the called germline gene at one end, perhaps through a read error. The rearrangement links TRBV6-1 to TRBJ2-2, with D uncertain. CDR1 and CDR2 (germline): MNHNS, SASEGT. The CDR3 has 19 amino acids. The CDR3 spells CVSKHGLVVTSANTGELFF. Written as DNA, the CDR3 is TGTGTCAGCAAGCACGGGCTAGTAGTGACATCCGCGAACACCGGGGAGCTGTTTTTT.

This clonotype was observed at least ten times. The chain employs TRBV11-2 and TRBJ2-7; 9 bases are a match to TRBD1. V was pared by 5 bases and J by 6 bases, with 11 bases of the junction left unmatched. The CDR3 is made up of 15 amino acids. Germline-derived CDR1 and CDR2 are SGHAT and FQNNGV. CDR3 amino acids: CASSPGTGLGGEQYF. DNA of the CDR3: TGTGCCAGCAGCCCCGGGACAGGGCTGGGAGGCGAGCAGTACTTC.

The chain couples TRBV25-1 to TRBJ2-3; 12 bases fit TRBD2. CDR1 is MGHDK, CDR2 SYGVNS, per germline. The trim removed 1 base at V and 2 bases at J, leaving 16 bases unmatched. The length of the CDR3 is 21 residues. The CDR3, as DNA: TGTGCCAGCAGTGAATCCTGGACTAGCGGGAATCCCGCCCGCAACACAGATACGCAGTATTTT. Its translation is CASSESWTSGNPARNTDTQYF.

Ten or more counts support this clonotype. This chain links TRBV6-5 with TRBJ2-7; D is ambiguous. Trimming removed 0 bases from V and 2 bases from J, with 14 bases in between. CDR3 length: 16 residues. Per the germline V gene, CDR1 is MNHEY and CDR2 is SVGAGI. As DNA, the CDR3 is TGTGCCAGCAGTTACTCGCTTTATGACCAAACCTACGAGCAGTACTTC. This encodes CASSYSLYDQTYEQYF.

This clonotype showed up many times. The CDR3 nucleotides read TGTGCCAGCAGGGGGTTTGAGGGAGGTGAAGCTTTCTTT. It translates to CASRGFEGGEAFF. The chain has TRBV2 and TRBJ1-1, with unresolved D. The CDR3 loop spans 13 amino acids. V dropped 6 bases and J dropped 7 bases, with 15 bases sitting between them. CDR1 and CDR2 from the germline V gene are SNHLY and FYNNEI.

The CDR3 nucleotides are TGCAGTGCTCTAGCCGGGACTACCAAAAGCAATGAGCAGTTCTTC. It translates to CSALAGTTKSNEQFF. V is TRBV20-1 and J is TRBJ2-1, with 7 bases that match TRBD2. The CDR3 extends over 15 amino acids. The ends lost 5 bases at V and 6 bases at J; junction bases unmatched: 13. CDR1 DFQATT and CDR2 SNEGSKA come from the germline V gene (reference sequence).

This clonotype came up many times. V and J are TRBV19 and TRBJ1-1; possibly TRBD1 for D (5 bases). V dropped 5 bases and J dropped 1 base, with 14 bases sitting between them. The length of the CDR3 is 15 residues. Looked up from germline, CDR1 is LNHDA and CDR2 is SQIVND (reference sequence). CDR3 region: CASSRIDSKNTEAFF. The CDR3 DNA sequence: TGTGCCAGTAGTCGAATAGACAGTAAGAACACTGAAGCTTTCTTT.

This chain links TRBV4-1 with TRBJ2-1; D is unclear. CDR3 length: 13 residues. CDR1 is MGHRA, CDR2 YSYEKL, per germline. The V and J ends lost 3 bases and 6 bases respectively, with 9 bases between them. This CDR3 is CASSHPGRNEQFF. CDR3 nucleotides: TGCGCCAGCAGCCACCCCGGACGCAATGAGCAGTTCTTC.